This TCR beta chain was sequenced during a study of post-analysis software for immune sequencing data. Looking at the study overall: There were relapsing-remitting, secondary progressive and progressive-relapsing multiple sclerosis among the disease courses included.

Study outcomes and limitations: In multiple sclerosis, normalized Chao1 diversity was significantly below that of controls. Compared with controls, patients had more of 4 or 5 TRBV segments, including TRBV5-6, TRBV5-1 and TRBV20-1. F measure grouped same-batch samples tightly together.

Prepared libraries of TCR beta cDNA carried unique molecular identifiers. Researchers reported 400,000 to 550,000 cDNA molecules coming from roughly 1 to 10 million T cells. TCRdb ran MiXCR on the PCR reads and lists one entry per CDR3 protein. This table holds some 370,000 distinct CDR3 sequences, less than 35% found once. A word on this clonotype: As yet, its antigen is unknown.

The ends lost 1 base at V and 3 bases at J; junction bases unmatched: 0. Germline V gene data show CDR1 as LNHNV and CDR2 as YYDKDF (reference sequence). There are 15 residues in the CDR3. The sample comprised blood. This chain uses TRBV15 with TRBJ2-2; TRBD1 aligns across 9 bases. This clonotype was obtained from a girl aged 10 to 17 with multiple sclerosis. Written as DNA, the CDR3 is TGTGCCACCAGCAGAGGGGACAGGGACACCGGGGAGCTGTTTTTT. Protein sequence: CATSRGDRDTGELFF.